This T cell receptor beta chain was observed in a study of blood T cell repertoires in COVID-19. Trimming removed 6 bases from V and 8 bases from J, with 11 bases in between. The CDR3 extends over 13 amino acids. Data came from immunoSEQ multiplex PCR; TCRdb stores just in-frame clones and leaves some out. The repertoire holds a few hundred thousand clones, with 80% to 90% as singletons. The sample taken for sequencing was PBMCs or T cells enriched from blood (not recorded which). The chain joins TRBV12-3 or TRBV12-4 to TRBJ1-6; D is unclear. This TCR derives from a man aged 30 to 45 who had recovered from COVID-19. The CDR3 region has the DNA TGTGCCAGCAGCGATGGAGGGTATTCACCCCTCCACTTT. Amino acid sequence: CASSDGGYSPLHF.